The 12 T cell receptor beta chains below all came from one sample that was sequenced in a study of OX40 agonist ivuxolimab in advanced cancers. This table comes from immunoSEQ multiplex PCR, and its TCRdb copy is limited to in-frame clones, with some not included. Here the sample spans around 80,000 clones, approximately 90% being singletons. The starting material was CD4+ or CD8+ T cells sorted from blood, obtained in a trial of the OX40 agonist ivuxolimab. These receptors were obtained from an adult with an advanced solid tumor such as melanoma, head and neck, liver or kidney cancer.

The CDR3 nucleotides read TGTGCCAGCGGACCTGGACTAGCAGACAATGAGCAGTTCTTC. This encodes CASGPGLADNEQFF. The chain has TRBV7-3 and TRBJ2-1; 8 bases map to TRBD2. Germline CDR1 reads SGHTA; CDR2 reads FQGTGA. Losses at the gene ends were 8 bases for V and 5 bases for J; bases not matched to a gene: 8. This CDR3 region has 14 residues. The full variable domain, rest sourced from reference TRBV7-3 and TRBJ2-1, is GAGVSQTPSNKVTEKGKYVELRCDPISGHTALYWYRQSLGQGPEFLIYFQGTGAADDSGLPNDRFFAVRPEGSVSTLKIQRTERGDSAVYLCASGPGLADNEQFFGPGTRLTVL.

The chain recombines TRBV10-3 with TRBJ1-5; TRBD1 aligns across 10 bases. V trimming: 6 bases; J trimming: 0 bases; junction bases outside the gene matches: 14. Germline-derived CDR1 and CDR2 are ENHRY and SYGVKD. There are 19 residues in the CDR3. The CDR3, as DNA: TGTGCCATCAGCCCCGACAGGGGGCGAGGGGGTTATAGCAATCAGCCCCAGCATTTT. Amino acids: CAISPDRGRGGYSNQPQHF.

This clone came up a few times. V gene TRBV14 combines with J gene TRBJ1-2; possible D gene TRBD1, 6 bases. The CDR3 runs to 12 residues. V was cut by 2 bases and J by 5 bases, with 6 bases left in between. The germline V gene has CDR1 SGHDN and CDR2 FVKESK. CDR3 nucleotide sequence: TGTGCCAGCAGCCAACAGGGGTATGGCTACACCTTC. Residues: CASSQQGYGYTF.

V and J are TRBV6-1 and TRBJ1-1, with TRBD1 matching over 8 bases. Germline values: CDR1 MNHNS, CDR2 SASEGT. Trimming at V came to 4 bases and at J to 1 base, leaving 8 bases not matched to a gene. CDR3 length: 16 amino acids. CDR3 in DNA: TGTGCCAGCAGTGTAAATAGGGACAGGCAGAACACTGAAGCTTTCTTT. It codes for CASSVNRDRQNTEAFF.

The gene calls are TRBV4-1 and TRBJ1-1; 8 bases are a match to TRBD1. Losses at the gene ends were 4 bases for V and 3 bases for J; bases not matched to a gene: 7. The CDR3 sequence is 15 residues long. Germline V gene sequence: CDR1 MGHRA, CDR2 YSYEKL. CDR3 sequence: CASSRPGGRDTEAFF. The CDR3 DNA reads TGCGCCAGCAGCCGACCAGGGGGCAGGGACACTGAAGCTTTCTTT.

The genes are TRBV6-5 and TRBJ1-1, with 10 bases fitting TRBD1. CDR1 and CDR2 (germline): MNHEY, SVGAGI. CDR3 size: 14 residues. Trimming cost V 5 bases and J 4 bases; bases outside gene matches: 4. CDR3 nucleotide sequence: TGTGCCAGCAGTACCCGGACAGGGGGCACTGAAGCTTTCTTT. It is translated as CASSTRTGGTEAFF.

The chain couples TRBV27 to TRBJ2-2; 7 bases line up with TRBD1. The ends lost 7 bases at V and 4 bases at J; junction bases unmatched: 6. Germline V gene lookup returns CDR1 MNHEY and CDR2 SMNVEV (reference sequence). This CDR3 is built from 14 residues. The CDR3 here is CASKGARGTGELFF. The CDR3 coding sequence is TGTGCCAGCAAGGGGGCTCGTGGCACCGGGGAGCTGTTTTTT.

This chain links TRBV18 with TRBJ1-1; 8 bases align to TRBD1. Germline loops: CDR1 KGHSH, CDR2 LQKENI. Losses at the gene ends were 1 base for V and 2 bases for J; bases not matched to a gene: 12. This CDR3 comprises 18 residues. CDR3 amino acids: CASSPQSGGRERNTEAFF. CDR3 sequence (DNA): TGTGCCAGCTCACCACAGTCAGGGGGCAGGGAGAGAAACACTGAAGCTTTCTTT.

The chain employs TRBV18 and TRBJ1-2; D not resolved. CDR1 KGHSH and CDR2 LQKENI come from the germline V gene. V lost 2 bases, J lost 4 bases, and 14 bases lay in between. The CDR3 consists of 15 residues. CDR3 nucleotides: TGTGCCAGCTCACCATACGAGGACTCCCTCTATGGCTACACCTTC. The encoded protein is CASSPYEDSLYGYTF.

The V call is TRBV6-5, the J call TRBJ2-5; tentatively, D is TRBD2 (5 bases). The CDR3 contains 14 residues. Germline lookup yields CDR1 MNHEY and CDR2 SVGAGI. The V and J ends lost 5 bases and 1 base respectively, with 11 bases between them. CDR3 in DNA: TGTGCCAGCAGTCCCGACGGGATCCAAGAGACCCAGTACTTC. This codes for CASSPDGIQETQYF.

This clone has a single count. J is TRBJ1-2 and V is TRBV6-5, with a weak D call TRBD1 (5 bases). Germline V gives CDR1 MNHEY, CDR2 SVGAGI. The length of the CDR3 is 13 residues. Trimming took 2 bases from V and 2 from J, leaving 6 bases between them. In nucleotides, the CDR3 is TGTGCCAGCAGTTACAACAGGAACTATGGCTACACCTTC. Residues: CASSYNRNYGYTF.

This chain uses TRBV2 with TRBJ1-2; unclear D gene. V lost 0 bases and J 4 bases, leaving 9 bases between the germline ends. Per the germline V gene, CDR1 is SNHLY and CDR2 is FYNNEI. The CDR3 contains 14 residues. The CDR3 loop is CASSEARGLYGYTF. CDR3 DNA: TGTGCCAGCAGTGAAGCGCGTGGCCTCTATGGCTACACCTTC. Full variable domain (rest looked up from reference TRBV2 and TRBJ1-2): EPEVTQTPSHQVTQMGQEVILRCVPISNHLYFYWYRQILGQKVEFLVSFYNNEISEKSEIFDDQFSVERPDGSNFTLKIRSTKLEDSAMYFCASSEARGLYGYTFGSGTRLTVV.